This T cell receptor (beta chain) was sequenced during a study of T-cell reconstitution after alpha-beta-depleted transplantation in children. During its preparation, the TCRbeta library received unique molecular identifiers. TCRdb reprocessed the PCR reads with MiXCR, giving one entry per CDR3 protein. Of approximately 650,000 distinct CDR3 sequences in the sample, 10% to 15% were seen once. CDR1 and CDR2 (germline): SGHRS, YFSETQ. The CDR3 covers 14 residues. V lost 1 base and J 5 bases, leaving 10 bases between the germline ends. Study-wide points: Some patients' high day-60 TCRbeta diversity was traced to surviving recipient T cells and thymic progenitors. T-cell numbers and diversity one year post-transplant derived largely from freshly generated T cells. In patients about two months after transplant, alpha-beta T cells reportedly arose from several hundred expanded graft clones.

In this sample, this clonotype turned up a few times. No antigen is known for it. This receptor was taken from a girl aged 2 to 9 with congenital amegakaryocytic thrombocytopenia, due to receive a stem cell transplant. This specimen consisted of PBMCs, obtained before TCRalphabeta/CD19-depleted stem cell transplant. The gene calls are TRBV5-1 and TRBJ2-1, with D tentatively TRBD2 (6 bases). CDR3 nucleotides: TGCGCCAGCAGCTTGACTAGCCGAAACAATGAGCAGTTCTTC. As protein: CASSLTSRNNEQFF.